This TCR beta chain was profiled in a study of shared clonotypes between healthy human individuals. Turning to the study itself: There were three CD4 naive, three CD4 memory, two CD8 naive and one CD8 memory plates per donor.

Per sorted-subset replicate PCR, input was around 220 ng DNA, representing about 30,000 T cell genomes. Data came from immunoSEQ multiplex PCR; TCRdb stores just in-frame clones and leaves some out. The table includes around 2,000,000 clones, about 93% detected once. Germline CDR1 reads MGHDK; CDR2 reads SYGVNS. The CDR3 has 13 residues. Trimming removed 4 bases from V and 1 base from J, with 6 bases in between. Naive CD8 isolation took CD45RO-negative cells positively selected for CCR7 and excluded terminally differentiated effector memory CD45RA+ cells. Source material: naive CD8+ T cells from PBMCs. The source of this sequence is a man younger than 35 in good health. Some clones in this sample may be carry-over from other donors' samples. This chain links TRBV25-1 with TRBJ2-3; D is uncertain. The CDR3 DNA reads as TGTGCCAGCAGTGTCCACCGCACAGATACGCAGTATTTT. It is translated as CASSVHRTDTQYF.